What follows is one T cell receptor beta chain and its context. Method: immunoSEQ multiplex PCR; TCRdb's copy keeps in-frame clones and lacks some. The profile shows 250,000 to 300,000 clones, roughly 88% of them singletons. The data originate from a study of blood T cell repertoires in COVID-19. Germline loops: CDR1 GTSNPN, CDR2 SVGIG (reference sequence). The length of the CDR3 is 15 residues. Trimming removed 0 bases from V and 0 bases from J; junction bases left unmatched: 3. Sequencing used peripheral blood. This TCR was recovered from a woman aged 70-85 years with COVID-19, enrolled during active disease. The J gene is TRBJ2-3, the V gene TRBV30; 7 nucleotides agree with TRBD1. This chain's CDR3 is CAWSVQGISTDTQYF. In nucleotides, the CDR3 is TGTGCCTGGAGTGTACAGGGGATAAGCACAGATACGCAGTATTTT.